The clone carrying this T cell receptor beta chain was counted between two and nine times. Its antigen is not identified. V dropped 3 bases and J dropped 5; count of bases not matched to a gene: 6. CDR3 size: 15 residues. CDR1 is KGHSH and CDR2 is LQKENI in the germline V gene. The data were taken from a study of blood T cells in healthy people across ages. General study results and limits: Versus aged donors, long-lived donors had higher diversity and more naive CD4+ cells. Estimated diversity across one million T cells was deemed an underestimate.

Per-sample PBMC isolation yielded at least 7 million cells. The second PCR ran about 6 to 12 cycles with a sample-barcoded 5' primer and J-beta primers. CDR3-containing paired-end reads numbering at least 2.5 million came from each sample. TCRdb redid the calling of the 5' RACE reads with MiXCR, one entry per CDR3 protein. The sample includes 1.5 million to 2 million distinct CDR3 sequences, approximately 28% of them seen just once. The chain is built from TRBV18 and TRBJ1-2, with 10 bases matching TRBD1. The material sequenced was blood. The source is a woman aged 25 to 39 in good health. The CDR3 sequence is CASSPGTGDAYGYTF. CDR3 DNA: TGTGCCAGCTCACCCGGGACAGGGGATGCTTATGGCTACACCTTC.